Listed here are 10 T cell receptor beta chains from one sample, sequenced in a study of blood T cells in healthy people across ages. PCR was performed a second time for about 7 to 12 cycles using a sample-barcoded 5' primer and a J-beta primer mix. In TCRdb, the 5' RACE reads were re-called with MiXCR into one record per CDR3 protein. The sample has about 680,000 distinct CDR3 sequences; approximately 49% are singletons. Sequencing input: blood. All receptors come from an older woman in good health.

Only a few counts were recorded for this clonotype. CDR3 nucleotides: TGTGCCAGCAGCCAAGGGACCCATATCTACGAGCAGTACTTC. This sequence encodes CASSQGTHIYEQYF. This sequence joins TRBV3-1 and TRBJ2-7; D not resolved. V lost 1 base to trimming and J lost 3 bases, with 10 bases between them. The CDR3 extends over 14 amino acids. Germline assignment: CDR1 LGHDT and CDR2 YNNKEL (reference sequence).

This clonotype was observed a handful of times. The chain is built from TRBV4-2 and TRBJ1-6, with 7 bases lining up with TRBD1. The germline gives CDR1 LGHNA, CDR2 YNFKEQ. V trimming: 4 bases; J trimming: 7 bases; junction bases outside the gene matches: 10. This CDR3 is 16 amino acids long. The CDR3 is CASSLQIQGTNSPLHF. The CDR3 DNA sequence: TGTGCCAGCAGCCTCCAGATACAGGGGACGAATTCACCCCTCCACTTT.

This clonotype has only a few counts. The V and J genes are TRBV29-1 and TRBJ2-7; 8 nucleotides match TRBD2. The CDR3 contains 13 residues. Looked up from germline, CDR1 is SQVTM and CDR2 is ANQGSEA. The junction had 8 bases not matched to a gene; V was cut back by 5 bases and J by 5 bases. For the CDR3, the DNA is TGCAGCGTTCGGGAGCGGGAGCGCAACGAGCAGTACTTC. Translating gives CSVRERERNEQYF.

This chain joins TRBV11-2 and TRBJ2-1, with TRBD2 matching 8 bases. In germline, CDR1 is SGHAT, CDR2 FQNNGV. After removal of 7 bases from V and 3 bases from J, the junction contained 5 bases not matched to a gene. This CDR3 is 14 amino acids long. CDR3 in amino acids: CASKGGRNYNEQFF. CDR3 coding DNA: TGTGCCAGCAAGGGCGGGAGGAACTACAATGAGCAGTTCTTC.

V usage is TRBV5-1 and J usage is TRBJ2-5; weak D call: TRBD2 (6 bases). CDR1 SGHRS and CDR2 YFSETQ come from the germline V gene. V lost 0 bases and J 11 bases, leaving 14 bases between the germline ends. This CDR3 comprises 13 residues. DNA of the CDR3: TGCGCCAGCAGCTTGGACGGCGGGATTGAGCAGTACTTC. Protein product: CASSLDGGIEQYF.

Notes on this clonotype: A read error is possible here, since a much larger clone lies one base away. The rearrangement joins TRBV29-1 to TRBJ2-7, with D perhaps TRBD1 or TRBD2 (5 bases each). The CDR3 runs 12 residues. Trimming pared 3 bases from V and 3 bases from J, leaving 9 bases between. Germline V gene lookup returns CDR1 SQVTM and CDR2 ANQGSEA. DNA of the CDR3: TGCAGCGTTGAGGGACCGAACTACGAGCAGTACTTC. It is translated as CSVEGPNYEQYF.

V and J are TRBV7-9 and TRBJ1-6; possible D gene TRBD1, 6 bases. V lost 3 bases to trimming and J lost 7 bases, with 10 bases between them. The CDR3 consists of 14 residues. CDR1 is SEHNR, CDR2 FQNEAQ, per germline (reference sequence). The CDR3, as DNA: TGTGCCAGCAGCTTCGGACAGAGAAATTCACCCCTCCACTTT. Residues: CASSFGQRNSPLHF.

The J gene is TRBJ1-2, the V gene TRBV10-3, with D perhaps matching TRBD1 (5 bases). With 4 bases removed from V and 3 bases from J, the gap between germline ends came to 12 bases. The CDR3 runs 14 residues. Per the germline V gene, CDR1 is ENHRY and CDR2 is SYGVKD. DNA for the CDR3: TGTGCCATCAGTGTTCTGGGGGACCACTATGGCTACACCTTC. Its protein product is CAISVLGDHYGYTF.

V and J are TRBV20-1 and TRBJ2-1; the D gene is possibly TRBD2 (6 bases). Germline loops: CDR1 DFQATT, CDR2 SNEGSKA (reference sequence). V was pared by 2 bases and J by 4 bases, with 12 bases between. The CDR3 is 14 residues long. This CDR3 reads CSARRLVGYNEQFF. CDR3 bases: TGCAGTGCTAGACGACTAGTAGGGTACAATGAGCAGTTCTTC.

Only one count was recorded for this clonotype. This CDR3 reads CASSSRQGARGTQYF. CDR3 nucleotides: TGTGCCAGCAGTTCCCGTCAGGGGGCCCGCGGGACCCAGTACTTC. The V gene is TRBV6-2 or TRBV6-3, the J gene TRBJ2-7; the match to TRBD1 covers 8 bases. The better agreement between TRBJ2-5 and the DNA end casts doubt on the J call. The CDR3 is 15 residues long. CDR1 and CDR2 from the germline V gene are MNHEY and SVGEGT.